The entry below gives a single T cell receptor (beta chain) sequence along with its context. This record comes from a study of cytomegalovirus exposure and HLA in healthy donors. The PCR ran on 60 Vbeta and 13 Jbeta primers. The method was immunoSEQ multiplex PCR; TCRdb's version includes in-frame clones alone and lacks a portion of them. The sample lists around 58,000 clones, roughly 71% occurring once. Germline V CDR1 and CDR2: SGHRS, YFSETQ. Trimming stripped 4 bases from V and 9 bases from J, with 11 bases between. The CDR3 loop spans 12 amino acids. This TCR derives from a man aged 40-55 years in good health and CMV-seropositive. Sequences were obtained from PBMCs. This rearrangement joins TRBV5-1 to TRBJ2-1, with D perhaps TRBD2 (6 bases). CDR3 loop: CASSRDSGEQFF. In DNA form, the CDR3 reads TGCGCCAGCAGCAGGGACTCGGGTGAGCAGTTCTTC.